This TCR beta chain was observed in a study of cytomegalovirus exposure and HLA in healthy donors. Whole-study findings and limits: With DRB1 most and HLA-C fewest, TCR association rates differed between HLA loci in a later analysis. Accounts indicate the classifier identified cytomegalovirus status with strong specificity and sensitivity. Roughly uniform depth of sequencing across donors was assumed in presence/absence analyses.

As regards this clone: Its target is unknown.

Primers included in the PCR were 60 Vbeta and 13 Jbeta primers. In the authors' methods: Unique TCR beta chains totaled some 80 million in a later count, with approximately 11 million of them shared. Produced via immunoSEQ multiplex PCR; TCRdb's table is partial and in-frame only. V and J calls plus clone size are reproduced from that table; the DNA served to infer D and trimming. The data show 110,000 or so clones, 74% seen once. The V gene lost 5 bases and the J gene lost 4 bases, with 17 bases spanning the gap. CDR3 size: 15 residues. From germline, CDR1 is SEHNR and CDR2 FQNEAQ (reference sequence).

The TCR was taken from a woman aged 45-60 years in good health and CMV-seropositive. This chain joins TRBV7-9 and TRBJ1-2; the D gene is possibly TRBD1 (5 bases). Sequencing was done on a sample of PBMCs. Written as DNA, the CDR3 is TGTGCCAGCAGCCCCCGCGGGGCCGAGGGCTATGGCTACACCTTC. Its protein product is CASSPRGAEGYGYTF.